This entry lists 31 T cell receptor beta chains sequenced from one sample in a study of T cells in Graves' hyperthyroidism and ophthalmopathy. RNA transcripts gave rise to amplified TCR beta CDR3 regions. First-round RT-PCR targeting the TCR CDR3 was performed with the HTBI primer set. TCRdb re-derived calls from the multiplex PCR reads in MiXCR, one entry per CDR3 protein. The sample comprises around 300,000 distinct CDR3 sequences, more than 11% of which are singletons, and approximately 25% rests with the top ten. Input material: blood. The receptors stem from a woman in her 30s with Graves' hyperthyroidism.

This clonotype was observed at least ten times. The V call is TRBV20-1, the J call TRBJ2-2, with TRBD1 matching 9 bases. From germline, CDR1 is DFQATT and CDR2 SNEGSKA (reference sequence). The length of the CDR3 is 16 residues. The ends lost 2 bases at V and 3 bases at J; junction bases unmatched: 7. The CDR3 coding sequence is TGCAGTGCTAGAAACCCGGGACAGGGTTACACCGGGGAGCTGTTTTTT. It specifies CSARNPGQGYTGELFF.

The chain links TRBV3-1 to TRBJ1-6; no clear D gene. This CDR3 is built from 12 residues. Trimming left V 8 bases short and J 7 bases short, with 9 bases between. CDR1 and CDR2 (germline): LGHDT, YNNKEL (reference sequence). The CDR3 reads CASQTENSPLHF. The DNA for the CDR3 is TGTGCCAGCCAAACAGAAAATTCACCCCTCCACTTT.

This clonotype was recorded at least ten times. The rearrangement uses TRBV12-3 or TRBV12-4 and TRBJ2-2, with 7 bases identical to TRBD1. The CDR3 consists of 15 residues. With V trimmed by 5 bases and J by 3 bases, 6 bases remained unmatched. CDR3 amino acids: CASSVQGRYTGELFF. CDR3 in DNA: TGTGCCAGCAGTGTACAGGGGAGATACACCGGGGAGCTGTTTTTT.

This clonotype has more than one count but fewer than ten. The chain links TRBV20-1 to TRBJ1-3; tentative D call: TRBD1 (6 bases). The germline CDR1 and CDR2 sequences are DFQATT and SNEGSKA (reference sequence). V lost 4 bases and J 7 bases, leaving 20 bases between the germline ends. This CDR3 is 15 amino acids long. CDR3 region: CSAIAQGRIRNTIYF. For the CDR3, the DNA is TGCAGTGCTATAGCCCAGGGGCGCATTCGGAACACCATATATTTT.

This clonotype has ten or more counts. The chain is built from TRBV6-1 and TRBJ2-7; D may be TRBD1 (6 bases). Germline lookup yields CDR1 MNHNS and CDR2 SASEGT. The V end was cut by 5 bases, the J end by 1 base, with 24 bases between. There are 18 residues in the CDR3. In nucleotides, the CDR3 is TGTGCCAGCAGTACCGACGGGACACTAGGTTTCAATTCCTACGAGCAGTACTTC. It is translated as CASSTDGTLGFNSYEQYF.

This clonotype was counted ten times or more. The chain employs TRBV6-2 or TRBV6-3 and TRBJ1-5; possible D gene TRBD1, 6 bases. Germline loops: CDR1 MNHEY, CDR2 SVGEGT. With 8 bases removed from V and 5 bases from J, the gap between germline ends came to 10 bases. There are 12 residues in the CDR3. Written as DNA, the CDR3 is TGTGCCAGCCAGGGGCTTTATCAGCCCCAGCATTTT. It specifies CASQGLYQPQHF.

This clonotype has a count of ten or more. The V gene is TRBV15, the J gene TRBJ2-7, with unresolved D. The CDR3 loop spans 13 amino acids. V gave up 6 bases and J gave up 3 bases, with 12 bases separating them. Germline-derived CDR1 and CDR2 are LNHNV and YYDKDF (reference sequence). CDR3 coding DNA: TGTGCCACCAGTCGAAGTGCGGACTACGAGCAGTACTTC. Translating it yields CATSRSADYEQYF.

CDR3 region: CASSQFVDFLQETQYF. The CDR3 bases are TGTGCCAGCAGCCAATTTGTGGACTTCTTACAAGAGACCCAGTACTTC. This rearrangement joins TRBV16 to TRBJ2-5; possibly TRBD2 for D (5 bases). The V gene lost 1 base and the J gene lost 2 bases, with 14 bases spanning the gap. The CDR3 is made up of 16 amino acids. The V gene's germline CDR1 is KGHSY and CDR2 FQNENV.

The chain is built from TRBV28 and TRBJ2-7, with unresolved D. Germline V gene lookup returns CDR1 MDHEN and CDR2 SYDVKM. Deletions cut 6 bases from V and 1 base from J, with 22 bases between. This CDR3 has 17 residues. In DNA, the CDR3 is TGTGCCAGCAGCGCTGCCGCCGGAACTTTCCTATCCTACGAGCAGTACTTC. Its translation: CASSAAAGTFLSYEQYF. Looking up the rest from reference TRBV28 and TRBJ2-7 gives the full variable domain: DVKVTQSSRYLVKRTGEKVFLECVQDMDHENMFWYRQDPGLGLRLIYFSYDVKMKEKGDIPEGYSVSREKKERFSLILESASTNQTSMYLCASSAAAGTFLSYEQYFGPGTRLTVT.

This clonotype was recorded once. The rearrangement joins TRBV7-9 to TRBJ2-7; TRBD2 aligns across 10 bases. The CDR3 is made up of 15 amino acids. The germline CDR1 and CDR2 sequences are SEHNR and FQNEAQ (reference sequence). V lost 5 bases and J lost 6; bases outside the gene matches: 10. The CDR3 bases are TGTGCCAGCAGCCTCCAAGCGGGAGGGCCAGTCGAGCAGTACTTC. Amino acid sequence: CASSLQAGGPVEQYF.

This clonotype was recorded many times. The chain uses TRBV2 and TRBJ2-2; 7 nucleotides agree with TRBD2. Germline assignment: CDR1 SNHLY and CDR2 FYNNEI. The CDR3 is 14 residues long. J gave up 2 bases and V 8 bases, and 5 bases lay outside the gene matches. CDR3: CASGGLLNTGELFF. The CDR3 DNA sequence: TGTGCCAGCGGGGGACTACTAAACACCGGGGAGCTGTTTTTT. The complete variable domain, with remaining parts taken from reference TRBV2 and TRBJ2-2, reads EPEVTQTPSHQVTQMGQEVILRCVPISNHLYFYWYRQILGQKVEFLVSFYNNEISEKSEIFDDQFSVERPDGSNFTLKIRSTKLEDSAMYFCASGGLLNTGELFFGEGSRLTVL.

This clonotype was seen only a few times. This chain links TRBV10-2 with TRBJ2-3; tentative D call: TRBD2 (5 bases). The germline gives CDR1 WSHSY, CDR2 SAAADI. Between the trimmed V and J ends, which lost 7 bases and 10 bases, there was a span of 12 bases. The CDR3 consists of 11 residues. The CDR3: CASKKGESQYF. The CDR3 nucleotides read TGCGCCAGCAAGAAGGGAGAATCGCAGTATTTT.

This clonotype occurred many times. This rearrangement joins TRBV12-3 or TRBV12-4 to TRBJ1-1, with a possible D match to TRBD1 (5 bases). Trimming took 6 bases from V and 5 from J, leaving 13 bases between them. The CDR3 runs 13 residues. In nucleotides, the CDR3 is TGTGCCAGCAGCCTGGGGCGTGGGACTGAAGCTTTCTTT. It codes for CASSLGRGTEAFF.

This clonotype was observed at least ten times. J is TRBJ2-7 and V is TRBV11-2; D is unclear. The germline V gene encodes CDR1 SGHAT and CDR2 FQNNGV. The CDR3 covers 13 residues. Trimming shortened V by 3 bases and J by 4 bases, and 10 bases separated the two germline ends. This chain's CDR3 is CASSFSTTYEQYF. CDR3 in DNA: TGTGCCAGCAGCTTCTCCACCACTTACGAGCAGTACTTC.

This clonotype was detected only a few times. The gene calls are TRBV7-9 and TRBJ2-1; 9 bases line up with TRBD2. There are 16 residues in the CDR3. V lost 3 bases, J lost 7 bases, and 10 bases stayed unmatched. CDR1 SEHNR and CDR2 FQNEAQ come from the germline V gene (reference sequence). This CDR3 is CASSFFVAGDRNEQFF. The CDR3 bases are TGTGCCAGCAGCTTTTTTGTAGCGGGAGATCGGAATGAGCAGTTCTTC.

With respect to this clonotype: It may be a read error: a sequence one base away is much more abundant. The chain couples TRBV5-6 to TRBJ2-1; D remains ambiguous. CDR1 SGHDT and CDR2 YYEEEE come from the germline V gene. The CDR3 runs to 15 residues. V was clipped by 6 bases and J by 5 bases, with 18 bases between them. The CDR3 DNA follows: TGTGCCAGCAACTTAGGGTCTGGCGGCGACAATGAGCAGTTCTTC. It codes for CASNLGSGGDNEQFF.

This clonotype was seen ten or more times. The rearrangement joins TRBV20-1 to TRBJ2-7; D unclear. The germline V gene has CDR1 DFQATT and CDR2 SNEGSKA (reference sequence). V was cut by 0 bases and J by 7 bases, with 7 bases left in between. There are 11 residues in the CDR3. The CDR3 protein is CSARDLGEQYF. The CDR3, as DNA: TGCAGTGCTAGAGACTTGGGGGAGCAGTACTTC.

The CDR3 DNA is TGTGCCAGCAGTGAGCGGAGCGGGGACCTCACAGATACGCAGTATTTT. This gives the protein CASSERSGDLTDTQYF. The chain uses TRBV28 and TRBJ2-3; 7 bases agree with TRBD2. Trimming removed 5 bases from V and 2 bases from J; junction bases left unmatched: 10. Germline V gene data show CDR1 as MDHEN and CDR2 as SYDVKM. The CDR3 consists of 16 residues. The variable domain in full, with the rest retrieved from reference TRBV28 and TRBJ2-3, is DVKVTQSSRYLVKRTGEKVFLECVQDMDHENMFWYRQDPGLGLRLIYFSYDVKMKEKGDIPEGYSVSREKKERFSLILESASTNQTSMYLCASSERSGDLTDTQYFGPGTRLTVL.

This clonotype came up a few times. This chain links TRBV6-1 with TRBJ1-2; D possibly corresponds to TRBD1 (5 bases). CDR1 is MNHNS and CDR2 is SASEGT in the germline V gene. This CDR3 region has 16 residues. V lost 8 bases and J lost 0, with 19 bases in between. The CDR3 region is CASLGTGSQTNYGYTF. CDR3 DNA sequence: TGTGCCAGCTTGGGAACAGGTTCTCAAACTAACTATGGCTACACCTTC.

This clonotype came up a few times. The chain couples TRBV19 to TRBJ1-1, with 9 bases fitting TRBD1. Germline V gives CDR1 LNHDA, CDR2 SQIVND (reference sequence). J was trimmed by 10 bases and V by 11 bases; bases with no gene match: 2. The CDR3 totals 9 residues. The CDR3 is CAGQGIAFF. The CDR3 nucleotides read TGTGCCGGACAGGGGATAGCTTTCTTT.

This clonotype was detected many times. At one end, the junction sequence differs from germline, possibly due to a read error. This sequence joins TRBV7-2 and TRBJ1-5; D is undetermined. From germline, CDR1 is SGHTA and CDR2 FQGNSA. The CDR3 totals 13 residues. DNA of the CDR3: TGTGCCAGCAACTTAGGGTCAAATCAGCCCCAGCATTTT. It is translated as CASNLGSNQPQHF.

Comments on this clonotype: This clone may be a read error of a much larger clone one base away. This chain links TRBV7-9 with TRBJ2-3; D is undetermined. Germline CDR1 and CDR2: SEHNR and FQNEAQ (reference sequence). Trimming removed 2 bases from V and 6 bases from J, with 18 bases in between. The CDR3 loop spans 16 amino acids. CDR3 in DNA: TGTGCCAGCAGCTTACCGCTGGGCTCGCTGAGGGATACGCAGTATTTT. It encodes CASSLPLGSLRDTQYF.

This clonotype was recorded many times. V is TRBV7-2 and J is TRBJ2-3; D gene uncertain. Germline V gene sequence: CDR1 SGHTA, CDR2 FQGNSA. The ends were cut back, 1 base at V and 0 bases at J, with 8 bases in the middle. The CDR3 sequence is 15 residues long. Written as DNA, the CDR3 is TGTGCCAGCAGCTTAGACCCCCCTAGCACAGATACGCAGTATTTT. As protein: CASSLDPPSTDTQYF.

This clonotype showed up many times. The chain combines TRBV27 with TRBJ2-7, with TRBD1 as a possible D gene (6 bases). Germline values: CDR1 MNHEY, CDR2 SMNVEV (reference sequence). CDR3 length: 13 residues. Trimming took off 5 bases at V and 6 bases at J, with 14 bases between the two ends. The CDR3 reads CASSVFGQIEQYF. As DNA, the CDR3 is TGTGCCAGCAGTGTCTTCGGACAGATCGAGCAGTACTTC.

In its sample, this clonotype was seen a few times. This chain joins TRBV28 and TRBJ2-1, with D perhaps TRBD1 (5 bases). The length of the CDR3 is 12 residues. Trimming cost V 5 bases and J 13 bases, with 15 bases left between them. The germline V gene has CDR1 MDHEN and CDR2 SYDVKM. CDR3: CASSVRRVRQFF. The CDR3 DNA reads as TGTGCCAGCAGTGTCCGCAGGGTCAGACAGTTCTTC.

This clonotype has ten or more counts. One junction end does not reproduce the germline sequence, and a read error may be involved. The chain employs TRBV5-1 and TRBJ2-7; tentatively, D is TRBD1 (5 bases). The CDR3 loop spans 14 amino acids. CDR1 is SGHRS, CDR2 YFSETQ, per germline. The CDR3 reads CASNLLGVGYEQYF. The CDR3 bases are TGCGCCAGCAACTTGTTAGGGGTCGGCTACGAGCAGTACTTC.

The sample holds a few counts of this clonotype. This chain connects TRBV2 to TRBJ2-2, with 10 bases matching TRBD1. Looked up from germline, CDR1 is SNHLY and CDR2 is FYNNEI. CDR3 length: 15 amino acids. V shed 5 bases, J shed 5 bases, and the junction held 5 bases outside the gene matches. The CDR3 loop is CASSQGQGRTGELFF. CDR3 DNA sequence: TGTGCCAGCAGTCAGGGACAGGGGAGGACCGGGGAGCTGTTTTTT.

The chain is built from TRBV7-9 and TRBJ2-1; D gene unclear. This CDR3 spans 12 amino acids. From germline, CDR1 is SEHNR and CDR2 FQNEAQ (reference sequence). Deletions cut 5 bases from V and 8 bases from J, with 10 bases between. CDR3 sequence: CASSRLPDEQFF. The CDR3 coding sequence is TGTGCCAGCAGCCGACTCCCCGATGAGCAGTTCTTC. The full variable domain, completed using reference TRBV7-9 and TRBJ2-1, is DTGVSQNPRHKITKRGQNVTFRCDPISEHNRLYWYRQTLGQGPEFLTYFQNEAQLEKSRLLSDRFSAERPKGSFSTLEIQRTEQGDSAMYLCASSRLPDEQFFGPGTRLTVL.

This clonotype was found a few times. CDR3 protein: CASSLVDSYNEQFF. The DNA of the CDR3 is TGCGCCAGCAGCTTAGTCGACTCCTACAATGAGCAGTTCTTC. This rearrangement joins TRBV5-1 to TRBJ2-1; no clear D. Trimming cost V 2 bases and J 0 bases, with 6 bases left between them. The CDR3 has 14 residues. Looked up from germline, CDR1 is SGHRS and CDR2 is YFSETQ.

The CDR3 loop reads CASSRDGGTNEKLFF. CDR3 DNA: TGTGCCAGTAGCCGAGATGGGGGCACTAATGAAAAACTGTTTTTT. The chain recombines TRBV19 with TRBJ1-4; possible D gene TRBD1, 6 bases. There are 15 residues in the CDR3. CDR1 LNHDA and CDR2 SQIVND come from the germline V gene (reference sequence). V lost 6 bases and J 2 bases, leaving 13 bases between the germline ends.

At least ten counts were recorded for this clonotype. The V gene is TRBV11-2, the J gene TRBJ1-1, with TRBD1 matching 8 bases. V shed 2 bases, J shed 11 bases, and the junction held 7 bases outside the gene matches. This CDR3 region has 13 residues. The germline gives CDR1 SGHAT, CDR2 FQNNGV. CDR3 bases: TGTGCCAGCAGCTTAAGTGACAGGGGTTTGGCTTTCTTT. This sequence encodes CASSLSDRGLAFF.